These 27 T cell receptor beta chains came from one sample sequenced in a study of OX40 agonist ivuxolimab in advanced cancers. This table comes from immunoSEQ multiplex PCR, and its TCRdb copy is limited to in-frame clones, with some not included. The table includes about 100,000 clones, approximately 89% detected once. The sample consisted of CD4+ or CD8+ T cells sorted from blood, taken in a trial of the OX40 agonist ivuxolimab. The receptors derive from an adult with an advanced solid tumor such as melanoma, head and neck, liver or kidney cancer.

The V gene is TRBV27, the J gene TRBJ2-5; maybe TRBD2 (5 bases). Germline lookup yields CDR1 MNHEY and CDR2 SMNVEV (reference sequence). The CDR3 consists of 17 residues. With 5 bases removed from V and 7 bases from J, the gap between germline ends came to 26 bases. CDR3 region: CASSKVAIGYPGVTQYF. In nucleotides, the CDR3 is TGTGCCAGCAGTAAAGTAGCGATCGGGTACCCCGGGGTGACCCAGTACTTC.

The chain carries TRBV9 and TRBJ2-1; 9 bases line up with TRBD1. Per the germline V gene, CDR1 is SGDLS and CDR2 is YYNGEE. The CDR3 is 15 residues long. Germline trimming cut 2 bases from V and 7 bases from J; bases unmatched to any gene: 7. CDR3 coding DNA: TGTGCCAGCAGCGTCAGGACAGGGGCAGGGAATGAGCAGTTCTTC. Its protein product is CASSVRTGAGNEQFF.

The chain employs TRBV29-1 and TRBJ2-7; 16 bases match TRBD2. Germline-derived CDR1 and CDR2 are SQVTM and ANQGSEA. The CDR3 runs 17 residues. V shed 0 bases and J 2 bases; nucleotides not matched to a gene: 4. The CDR3 reads CSVEDQGLAGGPYEQYF. The CDR3 DNA is TGCAGCGTTGAAGATCAGGGACTAGCGGGGGGGCCCTACGAGCAGTACTTC.

The J gene is TRBJ2-2, the V gene TRBV6-4, with a tentative D call TRBD1 (5 bases). This CDR3 spans 15 amino acids. Deletions cut 4 bases from V and 5 bases from J, with 14 bases between. The germline V gene encodes CDR1 MRHNA and CDR2 SNTAGT. Here the CDR3 DNA reads TGTGCCAGCAGTGCAAGGGGCTTGTTTACCGGGGAGCTGTTTTTT. Translation gives CASSARGLFTGELFF.

The chain couples TRBV4-1 to TRBJ2-3, with 9 nucleotides matching TRBD2. V was clipped by 5 bases and J by 2 bases; unmatched bases: 11. The germline gives CDR1 MGHRA, CDR2 YSYEKL. The CDR3 extends over 17 amino acids. The CDR3 is CASSFPASGGITDTQYF. The CDR3 DNA sequence: TGCGCCAGCAGCTTCCCCGCCAGCGGGGGGATCACAGATACGCAGTATTTT.

The chain couples TRBV5-6 to TRBJ2-5; 8 bases align to TRBD1. CDR3 size: 13 residues. V lost 3 bases, J lost 9 bases, and 7 bases stayed unmatched. Germline CDR1 and CDR2: SGHDT and YYEEEE. The CDR3 DNA reads TGTGCCAGCAGCTCGGACAGGGCAGGGGCCCAGTACTTC. It yields the protein CASSSDRAGAQYF.

The V call is TRBV7-2, the J call TRBJ1-1; D is unclear. The V and J ends lost 6 bases and 11 bases respectively, with 13 bases between them. Germline lookup yields CDR1 SGHTA and CDR2 FQGNSA. This CDR3 has 11 amino acids. The CDR3 protein is CASRTDMRAFF. CDR3 nucleotides: TGTGCCAGCAGAACCGACATGCGGGCTTTCTTT.

For this clone: The sample carries other DNA sequences with the same CDR3. The chain has TRBV7-9 and TRBJ2-1; possibly TRBD2 for D (6 bases). Trimming shortened V by 7 bases and J by 8 bases, and 9 bases separated the two germline ends. This CDR3 has 11 amino acids. In germline, CDR1 is SEHNR, CDR2 FQNEAQ (reference sequence). CDR3 region: CASTPGDEQFF. CDR3 DNA sequence: TGTGCCAGCACGCCGGGGGATGAGCAGTTCTTC.

The V gene is TRBV7-3, the J gene TRBJ2-3; TRBD1 matches 7 bases. The CDR3 spans 14 residues. Unmatched junction bases numbered 3, after V lost 4 bases and J lost 2 bases. Germline CDR1 and CDR2: SGHTA and FQGTGA. CDR3 sequence reads: CASSSEGATDTQYF. CDR3 DNA sequence: TGTGCCAGCAGCTCCGAGGGGGCCACAGATACGCAGTATTTT.

This clone has just one count. This chain connects TRBV5-1 to TRBJ2-1, with 10 bases fitting TRBD2. CDR3 size: 15 residues. V trimming: 2 bases; J trimming: 5 bases; junction bases outside the gene matches: 4. The germline V gene encodes CDR1 SGHRS and CDR2 YFSETQ. CDR3 loop: CASSLRTSGDNEQFF. CDR3 nucleotides: TGCGCCAGCAGCTTAAGGACTAGCGGCGACAATGAGCAGTTCTTC.

This clone was recorded once. V gene TRBV27 combines with J gene TRBJ2-7, with 7 bases identical to TRBD1. This CDR3 contains 16 residues. The V gene's germline CDR1 is MNHEY and CDR2 SMNVEV (reference sequence). The J segment lost 6 bases and the V segment lost 1 base, leaving 12 bases of the junction unmatched. The DNA for the CDR3 is TGTGCCAGCAGTTTATTACGAGGGGGCGGTCTAGGCGAGCAGTACTTC. Its translation is CASSLLRGGGLGEQYF.

This sequence joins TRBV6-5 and TRBJ1-3; unclear D gene. V lost 6 bases, J lost 4 bases, and 10 bases lay in between. This CDR3 is 13 amino acids long. The germline V gene encodes CDR1 MNHEY and CDR2 SVGAGI. The CDR3 spells CASRGSLGNTIYF. As DNA, the CDR3 is TGTGCCAGCAGGGGATCGCTGGGAAACACCATATATTTT.

The chain has TRBV27 and TRBJ1-1, with TRBD1 identical over 7 bases. CDR1 and CDR2 from the germline V gene are MNHEY and SMNVEV (reference sequence). The CDR3 is 15 amino acids. The V segment lost 0 bases and the J segment 3 bases; nucleotides outside the gene matches: 4. DNA for the CDR3: TGTGCCAGCAGTTTATCCCTCACAGGGGACACTGAAGCTTTCTTT. Protein: CASSLSLTGDTEAFF.

This chain connects TRBV28 to TRBJ1-5; the match to TRBD1 covers 9 bases. CDR3 size: 14 residues. The germline V gene has CDR1 MDHEN and CDR2 SYDVKM. The junction had 7 bases not matched to a gene; V was cut back by 5 bases and J by 8 bases. The CDR3 region has the DNA TGTGCCAGCAGTCCCGGGACAGGGCGTGAGCCCCAGCATTTT. The encoded protein is CASSPGTGREPQHF.

Regarding this clone: Other DNA sequences in this specimen translate into the identical CDR3. The rearrangement uses TRBV7-9 and TRBJ1-1, with 8 bases lining up with TRBD1. The V gene end was trimmed by 2 bases and the J gene end by 0 bases; junction bases not matched to a gene: 2. Germline V gene data show CDR1 as SEHNR and CDR2 as FQNEAQ (reference sequence). This CDR3 is built from 15 residues. The CDR3 loop reads CASSLQGAMNTEAFF. The DNA for the CDR3 is TGTGCCAGCAGCTTACAGGGGGCTATGAACACTGAAGCTTTCTTT.

As concerns this clone: The DNA is omitted, as the CDR3 cannot be located on it reliably, and the CDR3 follows TCRdb's listing. V gene TRBV2 combines with J gene TRBJ2-7. CDR1 is SNHLY and CDR2 is FYNNEI in the germline V gene. Termini included, the CDR3 measures 14 amino acids. This CDR3 is CASILDGVLNEQYF.

This sequence joins TRBV29-1 and TRBJ1-2; 10 bases line up with TRBD1. After removal of 6 bases from V and 7 bases from J, the junction contained 8 bases not matched to a gene. The CDR3 contains 13 residues. Germline V gene data show CDR1 as SQVTM and CDR2 as ANQGSEA. In DNA, the CDR3 is TGCAGCGTCGTTGCCGGGACAGGGGTTGGCTACACCTTC. Translating gives CSVVAGTGVGYTF.

This chain joins TRBV2 and TRBJ2-7; the match to TRBD1 covers 9 bases. Germline CDR1 SNHLY, CDR2 FYNNEI. Losses at the gene ends were 3 bases for V and 5 bases for J; bases not matched to a gene: 8. This CDR3 region has 15 residues. The CDR3 loop reads CASSERGDRVHEQYF. The CDR3 DNA is TGTGCCAGCAGTGAGAGAGGGGACAGGGTCCACGAGCAGTACTTC.

The gene calls are TRBV9 and TRBJ2-5, with 11 bases that match TRBD2. Germline loops: CDR1 SGDLS, CDR2 YYNGEE. The V gene end was trimmed by 0 bases and the J gene end by 3 bases; junction bases not matched to a gene: 7. The CDR3 has 17 residues. The CDR3 DNA is TGTGCCAGCAGCGTAGACTTAGCGGGGGGGCTCGAAGAGACCCAGTACTTC. Encoded protein: CASSVDLAGGLEETQYF.

The chain has TRBV11-3 and TRBJ2-1, with D possibly being TRBD2 (6 bases). Trimming shortened V by 0 bases and J by 10 bases, and 10 bases separated the two germline ends. The CDR3 is made up of 13 amino acids. Germline V gene data show CDR1 as SGHNT and CDR2 as YENEEA. CDR3 nucleotides: TGTGCCAGCAGCTTAGAGACCCTAGCGGAGCAGTTCTTC. It yields the protein CASSLETLAEQFF.

The chain is built from TRBV29-1 and TRBJ2-7, with 7 bases lining up with TRBD1. The CDR3 length is 13 residues. The junction had 7 bases not matched to a gene; V was cut back by 6 bases and J by 2 bases. Germline values: CDR1 SQVTM, CDR2 ANQGSEA. The CDR3 is CSVIRDSPYEQYF. CDR3 sequence (DNA): TGCAGCGTCATCCGGGACAGCCCCTACGAGCAGTACTTC.

The V and J genes are TRBV6-4 and TRBJ1-1, with D possibly matching TRBD1 (5 bases). The V and J ends lost 8 bases and 7 bases respectively, with 20 bases between them. The CDR3 runs 14 residues. Germline V CDR1 and CDR2: MRHNA, SNTAGT. This CDR3 reads CASSLRDGIGEAFF. The CDR3, as DNA: TGTGCCAGCTCACTCCGGGACGGGATCGGTGAAGCTTTCTTT.

V is TRBV10-3 and J is TRBJ2-3, with D perhaps matching TRBD1 or TRBD2 (5 bases each). The CDR3 runs 15 residues. Trimming shortened V by 1 base and J by 1 base, and 9 bases separated the two germline ends. CDR1 is ENHRY, CDR2 SYGVKD, per germline. CDR3 amino acids: CAISEFVGGTDTQYF. In nucleotides, the CDR3 is TGTGCCATCAGTGAGTTTGTGGGGGGCACAGATACGCAGTATTTT.

This clone appeared a single time. The CDR3 reads CAISEPGREQFF. In nucleotides, the CDR3 is TGTGCCATCAGTGAGCCGGGTCGGGAGCAGTTCTTC. J is TRBJ2-1 and V is TRBV10-3; D is ambiguous. V was cut by 2 bases and J by 10 bases, with 9 bases left in between. This CDR3 comprises 12 residues. Germline V gives CDR1 ENHRY, CDR2 SYGVKD.

The chain joins TRBV11-3 to TRBJ2-1; 7 bases align to TRBD1. Looked up from germline, CDR1 is SGHNT and CDR2 is YENEEA. The CDR3 totals 14 residues. J lost 6 bases, V lost 5 bases, and 7 bases had no gene match. The CDR3 is CASSHDRAPNEQFF. The CDR3 DNA reads as TGTGCCAGCAGCCATGACAGGGCCCCCAATGAGCAGTTCTTC.

The chain couples TRBV25-1 to TRBJ2-3; a weak D match, TRBD2 (6 bases). V was pared by 6 bases and J by 6 bases, with 19 bases between. This CDR3 has 15 residues. Germline CDR1 MGHDK, CDR2 SYGVNS. The chain's CDR3 is CASSLYAEGRDTQYF. The CDR3 DNA reads TGTGCCAGCAGCCTCTATGCGGAGGGTCGGGATACGCAGTATTTT.

This chain connects TRBV30 to TRBJ2-5; the D gene is possibly TRBD1 (6 bases). Germline values: CDR1 GTSNPN, CDR2 SVGIG (reference sequence). V was cut by 0 bases and J by 6 bases, with 8 bases left in between. CDR3 length: 12 amino acids. CDR3 bases: TGTGCCTGGAGTGTGGGGGCTCAGACCCAGTACTTC. Translation gives CAWSVGAQTQYF.